The 21 T cell receptor beta chains listed next were all sequenced from one sample in a study of blood T cells in healthy people across ages. With a J-beta primer mix and a sample-barcoded 5' primer, a second PCR ran about 6 to 11 cycles. TCRdb recomputed calls from the 5' RACE reads with MiXCR, one row per CDR3 protein. The table has 850,000 to 1,100,000 distinct CDR3 sequences, less than 45% seen once. The material sequenced was blood. The receptors were gathered from a man aged 18 to 29 in good health.

J is TRBJ1-2 and V is TRBV5-1, with 9 bases matching TRBD1. Germline V gives CDR1 SGHRS, CDR2 YFSETQ. Germline trimming cut 3 bases from V and 2 bases from J; bases unmatched to any gene: 5. The CDR3 extends over 15 amino acids. The CDR3 sequence: CASSSAQGANYGYTF. CDR3 nucleotides: TGCGCCAGCAGCTCCGCACAGGGGGCAAACTATGGCTACACCTTC. The full variable domain, completed using reference TRBV5-1 and TRBJ1-2, is KAGVTQTPRYLIKTRGQQVTLSCSPISGHRSVSWYQQTPGQGLQFLFEYFSETQRNKGNFPGRFSGRQFSNSRSEMNVSTLELGDSALYLCASSSAQGANYGYTFGSGTRLTVV.

This clonotype was counted at least ten times. The V gene is TRBV10-3, the J gene TRBJ2-3, with TRBD1 identical over 7 bases. Germline CDR1 ENHRY, CDR2 SYGVKD. CDR3 length equals 14 residues. V was pared by 6 bases and J by 3 bases, with 6 bases of the junction left unmatched. For the CDR3, the DNA is TGTGCCATCAGCCTGACAGGGCGTACAGATACGCAGTATTTT. It yields the protein CAISLTGRTDTQYF.

The sample holds a few counts of this clonotype. The CDR3 spells CSVEAGAAGELFF. For the CDR3, the DNA is TGCAGCGTTGAAGCCGGGGCCGCCGGGGAGCTGTTTTTT. The chain links TRBV29-1 to TRBJ2-2; D might be TRBD1 or TRBD2, each matching 5 bases. This CDR3 has 13 residues. V lost 1 base and J lost 6, with 9 bases in between. Germline V CDR1 and CDR2: SQVTM, ANQGSEA.

This clonotype has only a few counts. Sequence at one end of the junction differs from germline and may be a read error. This rearrangement joins TRBV2 to TRBJ2-7; D call uncertain. The CDR3 is 12 residues long. Germline CDR1 is SNHLY and CDR2 is FYNNEI. Here the CDR3 DNA reads TGTGCCAGCACTGAATTAAACTACGAGCAGTACTTC. Residues: CASTELNYEQYF.

Note on this clonotype: Possible read error: a much larger clone is one base away. The DNA of the CDR3 is TGTGCCAGCAGCGTGAGGGACAGTCCCTATGGCTACACCTTC. Its protein is CASSVRDSPYGYTF. V is TRBV5-6 and J is TRBJ1-2, with TRBD1 identical over 7 bases. CDR1 SGHDT and CDR2 YYEEEE come from the germline V gene. V dropped 4 bases and J dropped 4; count of bases not matched to a gene: 7. The CDR3 is made up of 14 amino acids.

As concerns this clonotype: At one end, the junction sequence differs from germline, possibly due to a read error. V and J are TRBV12-5 and TRBJ2-2; 7 nucleotides match TRBD1. This CDR3 region has 17 residues. The germline V gene encodes CDR1 LGHNT and CDR2 FRNRAP. CDR3 DNA: TGTGCCAGTGGTTCGGTCGTAGGGACAGTCTCCACCGGGGAGCTGTTTTTT. As protein: CASGSVVGTVSTGELFF.

The chain links TRBV20-1 to TRBJ1-1, with 8 bases aligning to TRBD1. CDR3 size: 14 residues. The ends lost 6 bases at V and 1 base at J; junction bases unmatched: 7. The V gene's germline CDR1 is DFQATT and CDR2 SNEGSKA (reference sequence). CDR3 in DNA: TGCAGTGCAACTACCGGGACAGGGAACACTGAAGCTTTCTTT. Amino acids: CSATTGTGNTEAFF.

The V and J genes are TRBV19 and TRBJ1-1; 7 bases fit TRBD1. Germline CDR1 LNHDA, CDR2 SQIVND (reference sequence). The junction had 8 bases not matched to a gene; V was cut back by 4 bases and J by 6 bases. CDR3 length: 14 amino acids. The CDR3 reads CASSTTGRGAEAFF. The DNA of the CDR3 is TGTGCCAGTAGTACGACAGGGCGTGGGGCTGAAGCTTTCTTT.

The chain is built from TRBV6-1 and TRBJ1-1, with D perhaps matching TRBD1 (5 bases). With 2 bases removed from V and 4 bases from J, the gap between germline ends came to 23 bases. The germline gives CDR1 MNHNS, CDR2 SASEGT. CDR3 size: 18 residues. This CDR3 is CASSERGFVRAMSTEAFF. The CDR3 DNA sequence: TGTGCCAGCAGTGAACGGGGGTTCGTACGGGCCATGAGCACTGAAGCTTTCTTT.

The chain carries TRBV6-5 and TRBJ2-2; 7 bases align to TRBD1. The V segment lost 2 bases and the J segment 4 bases; nucleotides outside the gene matches: 1. CDR1 is MNHEY, CDR2 SVGAGI, per germline. This CDR3 is built from 14 residues. The CDR3 is CASSYNRGTGELFF. The CDR3 bases are TGTGCCAGCAGTTACAACAGGGGCACCGGGGAGCTGTTTTTT.

V gene TRBV7-3 combines with J gene TRBJ1-1; D is uncertain. With 4 bases removed from V and 6 bases from J, the gap between germline ends came to 15 bases. Germline CDR1 SGHTA, CDR2 FQGTGA. The CDR3 sequence is 14 residues long. This CDR3 reads CASSSSDPDAEAFF. In DNA form, the CDR3 reads TGTGCCAGCAGCTCGTCGGACCCGGACGCTGAAGCTTTCTTT. The whole variable domain, filled in from reference TRBV7-3 and TRBJ1-1, reads GAGVSQTPSNKVTEKGKYVELRCDPISGHTALYWYRQSLGQGPEFLIYFQGTGAADDSGLPNDRFFAVRPEGSVSTLKIQRTERGDSAVYLCASSSSDPDAEAFFGQGTRLTVV.

The chain is built from TRBV7-9 and TRBJ2-2, with D perhaps TRBD1 (5 bases). V dropped 7 bases and J dropped 0 bases, with 12 bases sitting between them. The CDR3 length is 15 residues. CDR1 is SEHNR, CDR2 FQNEAQ, per germline (reference sequence). CDR3 residues: CASIPTDSNTGELFF. CDR3 bases: TGTGCCAGCATACCGACAGATTCGAACACCGGGGAGCTGTTTTTT.

V usage is TRBV7-8 and J usage is TRBJ2-1; TRBD2 agrees at 12 bases. The V segment lost 5 bases and the J segment 8 bases; nucleotides outside the gene matches: 19. In germline, CDR1 is SGHVS, CDR2 FQNEAQ. The length of the CDR3 is 19 residues. The chain's CDR3 is CASSPRLAGALGTSYEQFF. In nucleotides, the CDR3 is TGTGCCAGCAGCCCAAGACTAGCGGGGGCCCTAGGGACGTCATATGAGCAGTTCTTC.

This chain links TRBV7-6 with TRBJ2-3, with D possibly being TRBD1 or TRBD2 (5 bases each). The CDR3 is 15 amino acids. The germline CDR1 and CDR2 sequences are SGHVS and FNYEAQ. V was clipped by 1 base and J by 9 bases, with 17 bases between them. CDR3 sequence: CASSLGPTRGRTQYF. CDR3 DNA: TGTGCCAGCAGCTTAGGTCCAACTAGGGGCAGAACGCAGTATTTT.

The table lists this clonotype with a few counts. The chain recombines TRBV20-1 with TRBJ2-2; D is perhaps TRBD2 (6 bases). The CDR3 runs to 16 residues. Germline V CDR1 and CDR2: DFQATT, SNEGSKA (reference sequence). Trimming pared 3 bases from V and 0 bases from J, leaving 14 bases between. The CDR3 DNA reads TGCAGTGCTAGGGATAGCGGCGAAGCGAACACCGGGGAGCTGTTTTTT. Translation: CSARDSGEANTGELFF.

The chain's CDR3 is CSVEKDYHPYNEQFF. CDR3 bases: TGCAGCGTTGAGAAGGACTACCACCCTTACAATGAGCAGTTCTTC. The V gene is TRBV29-1, the J gene TRBJ2-1; D might be TRBD2 (6 bases). The V end lost 3 bases, the J end lost 4 bases, and 16 bases lay between the germline ends. Per germline, CDR1 SQVTM and CDR2 ANQGSEA. CDR3 length: 15 residues.

The rearrangement links TRBV4-1 to TRBJ2-2, with 7 bases aligning to TRBD1. The germline gives CDR1 MGHRA, CDR2 YSYEKL. CDR3 length: 17 amino acids. With 0 bases clipped from V and 0 bases from J, the junction kept 4 bases outside the gene matches. CDR3 coding DNA: TGCGCCAGCAGCCAAGATCTTACAGGGGCGAACACCGGGGAGCTGTTTTTT. Translated, it gives CASSQDLTGANTGELFF.

The chain employs TRBV7-9 and TRBJ1-2; 7 bases are a match to TRBD1. The ends lost 6 bases at V and 2 bases at J; junction bases unmatched: 15. The CDR3 runs to 17 residues. Germline CDR1 SEHNR, CDR2 FQNEAQ (reference sequence). CDR3 sequence (DNA): TGTGCCAGCAGTTCCCAGTTGACAGGGCAGTGGAACTATGGCTACACCTTC. It yields the protein CASSSQLTGQWNYGYTF.

This clonotype appeared a few times. The chain uses TRBV6-6 and TRBJ1-4; possible D gene TRBD1, 5 bases. CDR3 length: 13 amino acids. V was shortened by 11 bases and J by 7 bases, with 17 bases between the two germline ends. Germline V CDR1 and CDR2: MNHNY, SVGAGI (reference sequence). CDR3 loop: CAGGSGGGEKLFF. In DNA, the CDR3 is TGTGCCGGGGGAAGCGGGGGGGGTGAAAAACTGTTTTTT.

The chain combines TRBV7-9 with TRBJ1-1; TRBD1 aligns across 9 bases. Losses at the gene ends were 3 bases for V and 6 bases for J; bases not matched to a gene: 5. There are 14 residues in the CDR3. CDR1 and CDR2 from the germline V gene are SEHNR and FQNEAQ (reference sequence). The CDR3 sequence is CASSFDRGASEAFF. The CDR3 DNA is TGTGCCAGCAGCTTTGACAGGGGGGCGTCTGAAGCTTTCTTT. Full variable domain (remainder filled in from reference TRBV7-9 and TRBJ1-1): DTGVSQNPRHKITKRGQNVTFRCDPISEHNRLYWYRQTLGQGPEFLTYFQNEAQLEKSRLLSDRFSAERPKGSFSTLEIQRTEQGDSAMYLCASSFDRGASEAFFGQGTRLTVV.

A few counts support this clonotype. The chain recombines TRBV25-1 with TRBJ1-4, with no clear D. Germline loops: CDR1 MGHDK, CDR2 SYGVNS. The V end lost 4 bases, the J end lost 0 bases, and 12 bases lay between the germline ends. The length of the CDR3 is 16 residues. CDR3 loop: CASSGLAQATNEKLFF. For the CDR3, the DNA is TGTGCCAGCAGTGGGCTGGCCCAGGCAACTAATGAAAAACTGTTTTTT. The variable domain in full, completed from reference TRBV25-1 and TRBJ1-4, reads EADIYQTPRYLVIGTGKKITLECSQTMGHDKMYWYQQDPGMELHLIHYSYGVNSTEKGDLSSESTVSRIRTEHFPLTLESARPSHTSQYLCASSGLAQATNEKLFFGSGTQLSVL.